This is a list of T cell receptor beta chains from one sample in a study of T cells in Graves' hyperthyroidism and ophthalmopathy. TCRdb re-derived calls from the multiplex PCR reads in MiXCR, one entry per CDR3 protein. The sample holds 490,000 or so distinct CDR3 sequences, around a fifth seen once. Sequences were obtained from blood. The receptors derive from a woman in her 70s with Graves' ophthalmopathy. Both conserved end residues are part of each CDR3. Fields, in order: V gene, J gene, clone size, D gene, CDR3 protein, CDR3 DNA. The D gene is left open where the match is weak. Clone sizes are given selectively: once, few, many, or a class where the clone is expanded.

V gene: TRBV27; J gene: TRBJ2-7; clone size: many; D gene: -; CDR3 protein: CASNPWGGPYEQYF; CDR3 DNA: TGTGCCAGCAACCCCTGGGGGGGGCCCTACGAGCAGTACTTC
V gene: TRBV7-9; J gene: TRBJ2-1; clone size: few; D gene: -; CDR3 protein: CASSLRWGPITVNEQFF; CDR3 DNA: TGTGCCAGCAGCTTAAGGTGGGGGCCTATCACGGTAAATGAGCAGTTCTTC
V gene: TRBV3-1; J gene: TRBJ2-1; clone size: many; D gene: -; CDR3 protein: CASSPDRSSYNEQFF; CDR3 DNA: TGTGCCAGCAGCCCCGATAGAAGCTCCTACAATGAGCAGTTCTTC
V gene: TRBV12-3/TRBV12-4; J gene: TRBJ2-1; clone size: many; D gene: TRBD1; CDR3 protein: CASSPGQAYNEQFF; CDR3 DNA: TGTGCCAGCAGCCCGGGACAGGCTTACAATGAGCAGTTCTTC
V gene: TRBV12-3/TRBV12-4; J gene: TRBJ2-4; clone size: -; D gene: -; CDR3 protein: CASSLGVIAKNIQYF; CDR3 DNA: TGTGCCAGCAGTTTGGGGGTGATAGCCAAAAACATTCAGTACTTC
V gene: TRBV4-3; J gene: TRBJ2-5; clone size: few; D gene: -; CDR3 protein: CASSQIVVVETQYF; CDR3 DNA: TGCGCCAGCAGCCAAATTGTAGTAGTGGAGACCCAGTACTTC
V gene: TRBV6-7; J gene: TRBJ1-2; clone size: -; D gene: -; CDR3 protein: CASRALADPYTF; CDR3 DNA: TGTGCCAGCAGGGCCCTTGCTGATCCCTACACCTTC
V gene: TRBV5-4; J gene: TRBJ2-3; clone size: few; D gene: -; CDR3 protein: CASSRYRRGTEDTQYF; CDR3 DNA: TGTGCCAGCAGCCGATATCGACGGGGGACGGAAGATACGCAGTATTTT
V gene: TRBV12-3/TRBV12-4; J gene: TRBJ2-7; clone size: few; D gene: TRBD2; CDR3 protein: CASSLAQLAGGSSYEQYF; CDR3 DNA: TGTGCCAGCAGTTTAGCGCAGCTAGCGGGAGGGAGCTCCTACGAGCAGTACTTC
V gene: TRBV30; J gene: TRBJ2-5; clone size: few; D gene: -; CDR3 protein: CAWSGLWGSETQYF; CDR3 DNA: TGTGCCTGGAGTGGATTATGGGGCTCAGAGACCCAGTACTTC
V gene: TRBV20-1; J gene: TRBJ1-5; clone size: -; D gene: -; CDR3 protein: CSASAGAIGQPQHF; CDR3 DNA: TGCAGTGCTAGCGCGGGGGCGATCGGTCAGCCCCAGCATTTT
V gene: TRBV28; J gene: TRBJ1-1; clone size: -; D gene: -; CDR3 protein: CASSLGLNTETFF; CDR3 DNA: TGTGCCAGCAGTTTAGGTCTAAACACTGAAACTTTCTTT
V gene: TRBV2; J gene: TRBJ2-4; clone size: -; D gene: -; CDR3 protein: CASRAGLTLAKNIQYF; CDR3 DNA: TGTGCCAGCAGGGCAGGATTGACCTTAGCCAAAAACATTCAGTACTTC
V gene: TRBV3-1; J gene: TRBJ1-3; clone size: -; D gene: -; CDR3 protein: CASSQGQHMAGNTIYF; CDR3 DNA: TGTGCCAGCAGCCAAGGACAGCATATGGCTGGAAACACCATATATTTT
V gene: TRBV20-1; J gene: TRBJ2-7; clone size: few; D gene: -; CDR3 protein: CSATGGPSNEQYF; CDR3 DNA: TGCAGTGCTACTGGGGGTCCCTCCAACGAGCAGTACTTC
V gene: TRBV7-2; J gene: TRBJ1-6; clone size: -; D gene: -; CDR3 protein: CASREGLNSPLHF; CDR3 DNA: TGTGCCAGCCGAGAGGGCTTAAATTCACCCCTCCACTTT
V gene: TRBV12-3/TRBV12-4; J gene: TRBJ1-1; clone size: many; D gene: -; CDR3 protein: CASSLTVNTEAFF; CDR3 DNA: TGTGCCAGCAGTTTGACGGTGAACACTGAAGCTTTCTTT
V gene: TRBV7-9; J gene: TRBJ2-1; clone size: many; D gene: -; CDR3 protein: CASSLDGASYNEQFF; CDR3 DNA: TGTGCCAGCAGCTTAGACGGAGCCTCCTACAATGAGCAGTTCTTC
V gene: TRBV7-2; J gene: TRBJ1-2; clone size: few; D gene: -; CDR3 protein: CASSSRTANYGYTF; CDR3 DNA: TGTGCCAGCAGCTCTCGGACGGCTAACTATGGCTACACCTTC
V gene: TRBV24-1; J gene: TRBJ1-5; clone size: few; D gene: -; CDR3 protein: CATSDLQGPQHF; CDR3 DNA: TGTGCCACCAGTGATTTGCAAGGGCCCCAGCATTTT
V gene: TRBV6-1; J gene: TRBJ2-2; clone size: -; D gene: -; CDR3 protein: CASRRPSNTGELFF; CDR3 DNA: TGTGCCAGCAGGAGGCCTTCGAACACCGGGGAGCTGTTTTTT
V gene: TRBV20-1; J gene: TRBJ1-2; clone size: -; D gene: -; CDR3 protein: CSARDSNLYGYTF; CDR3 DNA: TGCAGTGCTAGAGACAGCAATCTCTATGGCTACACCTTC
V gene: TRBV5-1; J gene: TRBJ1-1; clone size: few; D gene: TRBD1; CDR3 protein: CASSLGPAGGSTEAFF; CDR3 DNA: TGCGCCAGCAGCTTGGGTCCGGCAGGGGGTAGCACTGAAGCTTTCTTT
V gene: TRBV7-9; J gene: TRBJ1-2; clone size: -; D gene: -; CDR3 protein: CAGRYNGGLAGYTF; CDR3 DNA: TGTGCCGGCAGATATAACGGGGGACTGGCGGGCTACACCTTC
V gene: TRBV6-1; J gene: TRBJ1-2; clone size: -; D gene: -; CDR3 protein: CASSEEGLFFLGYTF; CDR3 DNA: TGTGCCAGCAGTGAAGAGGGACTTTTTTTCTTGGGCTACACCTTC
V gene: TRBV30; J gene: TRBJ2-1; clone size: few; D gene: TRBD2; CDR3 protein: CAWTSGAAHNEQFF; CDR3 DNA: TGTGCCTGGACTAGCGGGGCGGCCCACAATGAGCAGTTCTTC